The TCR beta chain described here comes from a study of patients and donors after allogeneic stem cell transplantation. TCRdb called the RT-PCR reads again in MiXCR, with one record for every CDR3 protein. The table lists approximately 150,000 distinct CDR3 sequences, around 30% of them singletons. V lost 5 bases and J lost 2, with 12 bases in between. CDR1 SGHAT and CDR2 FQDESV come from the germline V gene (reference sequence). This CDR3 region has 14 residues. The sequence was obtained from a human donor who was either an allogeneic HSCT recipient or a stem cell or donor lymphocyte infusion donor (not recorded which). It is not recorded whose cells these are; they may come from a transplant donor. The sequencing sample was made of blood, either unsorted or a sorted T cell fraction (not recorded which). This chain joins TRBV11-1 and TRBJ1-2; D is uncertain. CDR3 nucleotides: TGTGCCAGCAGCCCCGGGTCGGAAAACTATGGCTACACCTTC. Translation: CASSPGSENYGYTF.